This T cell receptor (beta chain) was recorded in a study of STAT5B mutations in CD4+ large granular lymphocyte leukemia. Regarding the study as a whole: Compared with healthy controls (2/35), patient top clones favored TRBV06 (8/27).

This CDR3 has 13 residues. Germline assignment: CDR1 SGHRS and CDR2 YFSETQ. V lost 6 bases and J 12 bases, leaving 19 bases between the germline ends. With respect to this clone: Its antigen is undetermined.

Assay used: immunoSEQ multiplex PCR; TCRdb lists only in-frame clones, some missing. The top ten hold about 0.95% of the sample, which has around 31,000 clones, roughly 70% seen once. Material: CD4+ T cells from blood buffy coats. The chain couples TRBV5-1 to TRBJ2-1, with a possible D match to TRBD1 (6 bases). The receptor was isolated from a human donor in good health. The CDR3, as DNA: TGCGCCAGCAACCAGGACAGATTTTCGGGGCAGTTCTTC. This codes for CASNQDRFSGQFF.